This TCR beta chain was sequenced in a study of blood T cells in healthy people across ages. The study's findings and limits: Per million T cells, the diversity of TCR beta decreased roughly linearly as age advanced.

V gave up 5 bases and J gave up 8 bases, with 9 bases separating them. The length of the CDR3 is 12 residues. This clonotype was detected a few times. What it binds is not known. For the second PCR, which ran for roughly 7 to 11 cycles, a sample-barcoded 5' primer and a J-beta primer mix were used. TCRdb independently ran MiXCR on the 5' RACE reads; one entry per CDR3 protein. The profile shows around 690,000 distinct CDR3 sequences, around three fifths of them singletons. The receptor was isolated from a man aged 55 to 70 in good health. Sequenced sample: blood. This sequence joins TRBV12-3 or TRBV12-4 and TRBJ1-4; D is undetermined. CDR3 nucleotide sequence: TGTGCCAGCAGTCCCTCCAGGGAAAAACTGTTTTTT. Amino acid sequence: CASSPSREKLFF.